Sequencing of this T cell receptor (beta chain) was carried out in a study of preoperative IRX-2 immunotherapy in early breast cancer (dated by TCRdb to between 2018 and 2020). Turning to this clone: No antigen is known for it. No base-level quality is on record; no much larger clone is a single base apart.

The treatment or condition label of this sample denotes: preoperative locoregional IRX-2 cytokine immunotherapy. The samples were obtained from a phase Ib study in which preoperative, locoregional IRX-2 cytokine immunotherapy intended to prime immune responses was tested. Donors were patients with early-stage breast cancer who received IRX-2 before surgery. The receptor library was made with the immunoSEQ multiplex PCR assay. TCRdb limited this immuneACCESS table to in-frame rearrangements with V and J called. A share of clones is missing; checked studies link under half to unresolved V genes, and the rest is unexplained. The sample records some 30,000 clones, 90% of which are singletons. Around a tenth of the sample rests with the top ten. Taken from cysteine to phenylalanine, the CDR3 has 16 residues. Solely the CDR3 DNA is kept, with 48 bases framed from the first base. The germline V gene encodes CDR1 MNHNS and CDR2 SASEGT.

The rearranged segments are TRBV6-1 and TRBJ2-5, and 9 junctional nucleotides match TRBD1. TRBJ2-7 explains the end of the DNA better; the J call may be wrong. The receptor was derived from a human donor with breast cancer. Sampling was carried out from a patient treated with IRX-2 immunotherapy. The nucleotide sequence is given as TGTGCCAGCAGTGAAGGGGGGACAGGGTTCCTCCACGAGCAGTACTTC. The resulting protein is CASSEGGTGFLHEQYF.